This T cell receptor (beta chain) was documented in a study of pediatric ulcerative colitis. Study conclusions and caveats: A couple of rectal clonotypes were found only in ulcerative colitis patients, all of them. Repertoires came from total lymphocyte DNA, so rare subsets like regulatory T cells may be missed.

To note about this clone: Its antigen is unidentified.

Only in-frame clones appear in the TCRdb table, and some are missing; sequencing was by immunoSEQ multiplex PCR. Of roughly 60,000 clones in the sample, about 90% are singletons; the top ten hold over 1.3%. The blood sample was taken during the colonoscopy visit. The CDR3 is made up of 13 amino acids. Germline V lookup: CDR1 SNHLY, CDR2 FYNNEI. The ends were cut back, 6 bases at V and 2 bases at J, with 10 bases in the middle. The clonotype comes from a boy between 10 and 17 years old who was a control in a study of pediatric ulcerative colitis. The specimen sequenced was blood. The chain links TRBV2 to TRBJ1-2, with D uncertain. The CDR3 protein is CASSELRNYGYTF. The CDR3 region has the DNA TGTGCCAGCAGCGAACTGAGGAACTATGGCTACACCTTC.